The T cell receptor (beta chain) under discussion was sequenced for a study of blood T cell repertoires in COVID-19. Study-level background: The study drew acute and convalescent COVID-19 samples from the United States, Italy and Spain. In each case, the material was cDNA or gDNA derived from T cells, B-cell-depleted T cells, or PBMCs.

Germline V gene data show CDR1 as LGHDT and CDR2 as YNNKEL (reference sequence). The CDR3 consists of 14 residues. With 1 base removed from V and 2 bases from J, the gap between germline ends came to 8 bases. The assay was immunoSEQ multiplex PCR, and TCRdb's table has in-frame clones only and misses some. This table has 180,000 or so clones, roughly four fifths appearing once. The clonotype comes from a human donor with acute or convalescent COVID-19. The donor label of this sample is uncertain. The material sequenced was peripheral blood. This chain joins TRBV3-1 (or the pseudogene TRBV3-2) and TRBJ1-2; TRBD1 might be the D (6 bases). For the CDR3, the DNA is TGTGCCAGCAGCCAAGCCAGGGGAAACTATGGCTACACCTTC. It translates to CASSQARGNYGYTF.